The 6 T cell receptor beta chains below were found in one sample sequenced in a study of blood T cell repertoires in COVID-19 (TCRdb year 2020). Libraries were made using the immunoSEQ multiplex PCR assay. TCRdb obtained this table from immuneACCESS and retained in-frame rearrangements with V and J assigned. These tables miss some clones; where compared with another copy, unresolved V genes account for less than half of the shortfall, and the remainder is unexplained. Counted in this sample were hundreds of thousands of clones; about 89% of them appeared once. The top ten clonotypes cover 9.5% of the sample. The sample taken for sequencing was PBMCs or T cells enriched from blood (not recorded which). The receptors were gathered from a middle-aged woman who had recovered from COVID-19.

The V gene is TRBV5-1, the J gene TRBJ1-4; D is possibly TRBD1 (5 bases). V gave up 4 bases and J gave up 4 bases, with 14 bases separating them. This CDR3 comprises 15 residues. CDR1 is SGHRS and CDR2 is YFSETQ in the germline V gene. DNA of the CDR3: TGCGCCAGCAGCCACCGATCGGGGGTTAATGAAAAACTGTTTTTT. This gives the protein CASSHRSGVNEKLFF. The complete variable domain, with remaining parts taken from reference TRBV5-1 and TRBJ1-4, reads KAGVTQTPRYLIKTRGQQVTLSCSPISGHRSVSWYQQTPGQGLQFLFEYFSETQRNKGNFPGRFSGRQFSNSRSEMNVSTLELGDSALYLCASSHRSGVNEKLFFGSGTQLSVL.

This sequence joins TRBV5-1 and TRBJ1-2; no reliable D call. The V and J ends lost 4 bases and 8 bases respectively, with 18 bases between them. This CDR3 comprises 14 residues. From germline, CDR1 is SGHRS and CDR2 YFSETQ. CDR3 residues: CASSGGAGVAGYTF. CDR3 coding DNA: TGCGCCAGCAGCGGAGGTGCAGGAGTCGCGGGCTACACCTTC. The full variable domain, with the rest looked up from reference TRBV5-1 and TRBJ1-2, is KAGVTQTPRYLIKTRGQQVTLSCSPISGHRSVSWYQQTPGQGLQFLFEYFSETQRNKGNFPGRFSGRQFSNSRSEMNVSTLELGDSALYLCASSGGAGVAGYTFGSGTRLTVV.

This chain links TRBV5-4 with TRBJ2-1, with TRBD1 matching over 7 bases. Unmatched junction bases numbered 6, after V lost 5 bases and J lost 4 bases. The germline V gene encodes CDR1 SGHNT and CDR2 YYREEE (reference sequence). The CDR3 length is 14 residues. The CDR3 DNA is TGTGCCAGCAGTCTACAGGGGACGTACAATGAGCAGTTCTTC. The encoded protein is CASSLQGTYNEQFF.

The rearrangement joins TRBV24-1 to TRBJ2-5; TRBD2 matches at 13 bases. V shed 7 bases and J 2 bases; nucleotides not matched to a gene: 9. Germline V CDR1 and CDR2: KGHDR, SFDVKD. The CDR3 is 17 amino acids. CDR3 sequence reads: CATSPGLAGKSQETQYF. In DNA form, the CDR3 reads TGTGCCACCAGCCCGGGACTAGCGGGAAAGTCGCAAGAGACCCAGTACTTC.

The chain combines TRBV2 with TRBJ2-2; D unresolved. The CDR3 consists of 13 residues. Looked up from germline, CDR1 is SNHLY and CDR2 is FYNNEI. The V gene lost 6 bases and the J gene lost 1 base, with 6 bases spanning the gap. The CDR3 is CASRAENTGELFF. CDR3 bases: TGTGCCAGCAGGGCAGAGAACACCGGGGAGCTGTTTTTT.

V gene TRBV4-1 combines with J gene TRBJ2-5, with 7 nucleotides matching TRBD2. Germline V gene sequence: CDR1 MGHRA, CDR2 YSYEKL. V lost 1 base to trimming and J lost 2 bases; unmatched junction nucleotides: 4. The CDR3 contains 15 residues. In nucleotides, the CDR3 is TGCGCCAGCAGCCAAGCGGGGGGAGGGCAAGAGACCCAGTACTTC. This encodes CASSQAGGGQETQYF.